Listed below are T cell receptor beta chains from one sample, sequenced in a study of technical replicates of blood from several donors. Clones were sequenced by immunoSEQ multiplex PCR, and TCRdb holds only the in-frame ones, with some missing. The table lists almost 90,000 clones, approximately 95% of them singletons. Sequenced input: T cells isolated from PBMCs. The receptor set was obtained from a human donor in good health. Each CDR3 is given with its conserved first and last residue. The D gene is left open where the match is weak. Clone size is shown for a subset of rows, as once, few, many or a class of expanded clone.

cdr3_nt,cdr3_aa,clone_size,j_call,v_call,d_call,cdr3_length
TGTGCCAGTCTTAGCCTCATACTACATGAGCAGTTCTTC,CASLSLILHEQFF,.,TRBJ2-1,TRBV19,.,13
TGTGCCAGCAGCTTGTCAGGGGCTAATGAAAAACTGTTTTTT,CASSLSGANEKLFF,.,TRBJ1-4,TRBV7-9,.,14
TGTGCCAGCTCACCCCCGACAGGCTTAGGCAACACTGAAGCTTTCTTT,CASSPPTGLGNTEAFF,.,TRBJ1-1,TRBV18,.,16
TGTGCCAGCAGCGTAGCAGGTGGACAAAATGAAAAACTGTTTTTT,CASSVAGGQNEKLFF,.,TRBJ1-4,TRBV9,.,15
TGTGCCAGCAGCTTAATTGGACAGGGGGCGGTGGATCAGCCCCAGCATTTT,CASSLIGQGAVDQPQHF,.,TRBJ1-5,TRBV7-9,TRBD1,17
TGCGCCAGCAGTGTCGGACAGATTAATGAAAAACTGTTTTTT,CASSVGQINEKLFF,.,TRBJ1-4,TRBV5-1,.,14
TGTGCCAGCAGCTTGCCTCGGGGCAGTACAGGGGTCAATGAGCAGTTCTTC,CASSLPRGSTGVNEQFF,.,TRBJ2-1,TRBV7-9,TRBD1,17
TGTGCCAGCAGCCTGAACGGAGCCCACTCTGGAAACACCATATATTTT,CASSLNGAHSGNTIYF,.,TRBJ1-3,TRBV14,.,16
TGTGCCACCAGCAGCCTTAGCGGGAACACCGGGGAGCTGTTTTTT,CATSSLSGNTGELFF,.,TRBJ2-2,TRBV15,.,15
TGTGCCAGCACCCCTAGGCTCAGCTCTGGGGCCAACGTCCTGACTTTC,CASTPRLSSGANVLTF,.,TRBJ2-6,TRBV7-2,.,16
TGTGCCAGCAGAGTCTCTAGCGGGAGTTACAATGAGCAGTTCTTC,CASRVSSGSYNEQFF,once,TRBJ2-1,TRBV7-2,TRBD2,15
TGTGCCAGTAGTCACTCCCGAGACAGGGTTTTCGGTTTCTATGAGCAGTTCTTC,CASSHSRDRVFGFYEQFF,once,TRBJ2-1,TRBV19,TRBD1,18
TGTGCCAGCAGCTTTGACAGGGGGCTAGGGGAGCAGTACTTC,CASSFDRGLGEQYF,.,TRBJ2-7,TRBV7-6,TRBD1,14
TGTGCCGGGGCTTGTTTAGACAGGAATCAGCCCCAGCATTTT,CAGACLDRNQPQHF,.,TRBJ1-5,TRBV21-1,.,14
TGTGCCAGCAACTTCCGGGAAAGAGAAAAACTGTTTTTT,CASNFREREKLFF,.,TRBJ1-4,TRBV28,.,13
TGTGCCAGCAGCCTTCCGGGACTAGCGGGAGAGACCCAGTACTTC,CASSLPGLAGETQYF,.,TRBJ2-5,TRBV2,TRBD2,15
TGCGCCAGCAGCCAAGATTTAGGACAGGGGGCAGCTTATTGGGTTCCAACAGATACGCAGTATTTT,CASSQDLGQGAAYWVPTDTQYF,.,TRBJ2-3,TRBV4-3,TRBD1,22
TGTGCCAGCAGCTTGACGGGGACTGAAGCTTTCTTT,CASSLTGTEAFF,.,TRBJ1-1,TRBV11-2,.,12
TGCAGCGTTCTCAGGGGGTCCCCTCCTTACGAGCAGTACTTC,CSVLRGSPPYEQYF,.,TRBJ2-7,TRBV29-1,TRBD1,14
TGCGCCAGCAGCTTGGGACTAGGAATCGTCGATGAGCAGTTCTTC,CASSLGLGIVDEQFF,.,TRBJ2-1,TRBV5-1,.,15
TGTGCCACAGGAGTTCGGGGGGCGCCCACTGAAGCTTTCTTT,CATGVRGAPTEAFF,.,TRBJ1-1,TRBV7-2,.,14
TGTGCCAGCAGTGAACTGGGGCCTAACTACGAGCAGTACTTC,CASSELGPNYEQYF,.,TRBJ2-7,TRBV6-1,.,14
TGTGCCAGCGGAACAGGGTACCCAAATGAAAAACTGTTTTTT,CASGTGYPNEKLFF,.,TRBJ1-4,TRBV27,.,14
TGTGCCAGCAGCCTAGCGGGAGATGGGGTCGAAAATACGCAGTATTTT,CASSLAGDGVENTQYF,.,TRBJ2-3,TRBV11-3,TRBD2,16
TGTGCCAGCAGCGCCGGATGGACTCCCAAGACGGGAGAGACCCAGTACTTC,CASSAGWTPKTGETQYF,.,TRBJ2-5,TRBV13,.,17
TGTGCCAGTAGTATCTGGGGGGACGAGCAGTACTTC,CASSIWGDEQYF,once,TRBJ2-7,TRBV19,.,12
TGTGCCATCAGTGTAGACAGGGGGCCTAGGGAGACCCAGTACTTC,CAISVDRGPRETQYF,.,TRBJ2-5,TRBV10-3,TRBD1,15
TGTGCCAGCATAAAGGGGCAGGGGGCAAGGGATGAGCAGTTCTTC,CASIKGQGARDEQFF,.,TRBJ2-1,TRBV5-6,TRBD1,15
TGCGCCAGCAGCCAAGCCGGGACAGGGGTTTCGGATGGCTACACCTTC,CASSQAGTGVSDGYTF,.,TRBJ1-2,TRBV4-1,TRBD1,16
TGTGCCAGCAGAGACTCCGTCGGGGGACAAGAGACCCAGTACTTC,CASRDSVGGQETQYF,.,TRBJ2-5,TRBV2,.,15
TGTGCCAGCAGTGAGGTACAGGCCAACGAGCAGTACTTC,CASSEVQANEQYF,.,TRBJ2-7,TRBV6-6,.,13
TGTGCCATCAGTGTACAGGGGGGGAACAATGAGCAGTTCTTC,CAISVQGGNNEQFF,.,TRBJ2-1,TRBV10-3,.,14
TGTGCCAGCAGTGAATTCGGGACAGTCACTGAAGCTTTCTTT,CASSEFGTVTEAFF,.,TRBJ1-1,TRBV25-1,TRBD1,14
TGTGCCAGCAGCCGAGACAAGAACTATGGCTACACCTTC,CASSRDKNYGYTF,.,TRBJ1-2,TRBV6-5,.,13
TGTGCCAGCAGTTACGGGACAGGGGGCTTAAACGAGCAGTTCTTC,CASSYGTGGLNEQFF,.,TRBJ2-1,TRBV6-5,TRBD1,15
TGCAGCGTTGGGGGGACAGCCGGTAGCAATCAGCCCCAGCATTTT,CSVGGTAGSNQPQHF,.,TRBJ1-5,TRBV29-1,TRBD1,15
TGCGCCAGCAGCATGTTTTCAGGCGGGAGGCCCTACGAGCAGTACTTC,CASSMFSGGRPYEQYF,.,TRBJ2-7,TRBV5-1,TRBD2,16
TGCGCCAGCACCAGGGGGGTTGAGACCCAGTACTTC,CASTRGVETQYF,.,TRBJ2-5,TRBV5-1,.,12
TGTGCCAGCGCCCCGGGACAGATTATTCTTCGGGAGCAGTACTTC,CASAPGQIILREQYF,.,TRBJ2-7,TRBV27,TRBD1,15
TGTGCCGCGTCAGGGGGGAACATTCAGTACTTC,CAASGGNIQYF,.,TRBJ2-4,TRBV6-1,.,11
TGTGCCAGCAGCTTGACGGGAAGGGTCGAGACCCAGTACTTC,CASSLTGRVETQYF,.,TRBJ2-5,TRBV7-3,.,14
TGTGCCAGCAGTGATTCGCAGGGAAGACATCCCTACGAGCAGTACTTC,CASSDSQGRHPYEQYF,.,TRBJ2-7,TRBV25-1,.,16
TGTGCCTTACAGGGGGCGCCGCTCACCCAGTACTTC,CALQGAPLTQYF,.,TRBJ2-5,TRBV30,TRBD1,12
TGCGCCAGCAGCCGCTTTCGGGGGGGTGATGGCTACACCTTC,CASSRFRGGDGYTF,.,TRBJ1-2,TRBV4-1,.,14
TGTGCCAGCAGCATATCCGGGACTAGCGGGTCCCACACAGATACGCAGTATTTT,CASSISGTSGSHTDTQYF,.,TRBJ2-3,TRBV7-3,TRBD2,18
TGTGCCAGCAGCGGAGACCGGTATCAAGAGACCCAGTACTTC,CASSGDRYQETQYF,once,TRBJ2-5,TRBV7-9,.,14
TGTGCCAGCAGCCTCCTTAGGGAGCCCCAGCCCCAGCATTTT,CASSLLREPQPQHF,once,TRBJ1-5,TRBV6-1,.,14
TGTGCCAGCAGCGAGACTCCGACAGCCAACTATGGCTACACCTTC,CASSETPTANYGYTF,.,TRBJ1-2,TRBV9,.,15
TGTGCCAGCAGTTACTCGGTGGGACAGGGTCCTGAAAAACTGTTTTTT,CASSYSVGQGPEKLFF,.,TRBJ1-4,TRBV6-6,TRBD1,16
TGTGCCAGCAGGACAGGGAATCGGGGCACAGATACGCAGTATTTT,CASRTGNRGTDTQYF,.,TRBJ2-3,TRBV9,TRBD1,15
TGCGCCAGCAGCGTTGGACAGGGTTTGGTAAAACTGTTTTTT,CASSVGQGLVKLFF,once,TRBJ1-4,TRBV5-1,TRBD1,14
TGTGCCAGCAGCCTGGACAGTCACTTCTCCTACGAGCAGTACTTC,CASSLDSHFSYEQYF,.,TRBJ2-7,TRBV5-8,.,15
TGTGCCAGCAGCCAAAAACAGGACAAAGCCTACGAGCAGTACTTC,CASSQKQDKAYEQYF,once,TRBJ2-7,TRBV14,.,15
TGTGCCAGCAGCCCAGAGACAGGGGGCTATCAGCCCCAGCATTTT,CASSPETGGYQPQHF,.,TRBJ1-5,TRBV7-6,TRBD1,15